Listed below are T cell receptor beta chains from one sample, sequenced in a study of T cell clones after liver transplantation. Produced via immunoSEQ multiplex PCR; TCRdb's table is partial and in-frame only. The sample shows around 76,000 clones, approximately 80% of them seen only once. Material: CD4+ T cells from blood, obtained 12 months after liver transplant. These receptors all come from a human patient who received a liver transplant. These T cells may partly come from the graft donor. Each CDR3 is given with its conserved first and last residue. The order of the fields is J gene, V gene, D gene, CDR3 length, CDR3 protein, CDR3 DNA. A D gene is named only where the DNA matches it firmly.

J gene: TRBJ2-7
V gene: TRBV28
D gene: NA
CDR3 length: 16
CDR3 protein: CASSSPSVRTSYEQYF
CDR3 DNA: TGTGCCAGCAGTTCGCCTAGCGTCAGAACGTCCTACGAGCAGTACTTC

J gene: TRBJ2-1
V gene: TRBV5-4
D gene: NA
CDR3 length: 13
CDR3 protein: CASSSSSYNEQFF
CDR3 DNA: TGTGCCAGCAGCTCGTCCTCCTACAATGAGCAGTTCTTC

J gene: TRBJ2-7
V gene: TRBV7-2
D gene: TRBD2
CDR3 length: 15
CDR3 protein: CASRIRLAGLYEQYF
CDR3 DNA: TGTGCCAGCAGGATCCGACTAGCGGGGCTCTACGAGCAGTACTTC

J gene: TRBJ1-2
V gene: TRBV2
D gene: NA
CDR3 length: 14
CDR3 protein: CASSELAVNYGYTF
CDR3 DNA: TGTGCCAGCAGTGAATTGGCGGTTAACTATGGCTACACCTTC

J gene: TRBJ2-5
V gene: TRBV7-2
D gene: NA
CDR3 length: 14
CDR3 protein: CASSWGGQQETQYF
CDR3 DNA: TGTGCCAGCAGCTGGGGTGGGCAGCAAGAGACCCAGTACTTC

J gene: TRBJ1-4
V gene: TRBV19
D gene: NA
CDR3 length: 15
CDR3 protein: CASRGIWADEEKLFF
CDR3 DNA: TGTGCCAGTAGAGGGATCTGGGCCGACGAGGAAAAACTGTTTTTT

J gene: TRBJ2-5
V gene: TRBV15
D gene: TRBD2
CDR3 length: 15
CDR3 protein: CATSRDGLAGETQYF
CDR3 DNA: TGTGCCACCAGCAGAGATGGACTAGCTGGGGAGACCCAGTACTTC

J gene: TRBJ2-3
V gene: TRBV28
D gene: NA
CDR3 length: 13
CDR3 protein: CASSTPPTDTQYF
CDR3 DNA: TGTGCCAGCAGTACCCCGCCCACGGATACGCAGTATTTT

J gene: TRBJ1-5
V gene: TRBV19
D gene: NA
CDR3 length: 14
CDR3 protein: CATDRILSNQPQHF
CDR3 DNA: TGTGCCACCGACCGGATACTGAGCAATCAGCCCCAGCATTTT

J gene: TRBJ2-1
V gene: TRBV11-2
D gene: NA
CDR3 length: 14
CDR3 protein: CASSFQASWGEQFF
CDR3 DNA: TGTGCCAGCAGCTTCCAGGCGAGTTGGGGTGAGCAGTTCTTC